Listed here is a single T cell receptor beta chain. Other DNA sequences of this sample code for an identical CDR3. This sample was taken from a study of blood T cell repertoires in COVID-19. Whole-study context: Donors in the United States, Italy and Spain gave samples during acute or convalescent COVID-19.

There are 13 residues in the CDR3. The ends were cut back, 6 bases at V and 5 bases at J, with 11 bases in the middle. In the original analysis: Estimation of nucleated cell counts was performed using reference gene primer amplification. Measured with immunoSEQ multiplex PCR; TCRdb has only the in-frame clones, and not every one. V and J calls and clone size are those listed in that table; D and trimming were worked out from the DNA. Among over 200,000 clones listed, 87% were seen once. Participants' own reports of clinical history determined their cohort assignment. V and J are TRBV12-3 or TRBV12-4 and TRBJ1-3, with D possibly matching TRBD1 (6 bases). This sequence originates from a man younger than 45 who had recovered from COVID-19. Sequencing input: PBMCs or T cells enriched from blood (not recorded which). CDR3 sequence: CASRARGRNTIYF. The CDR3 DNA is TGTGCCAGCAGGGCGAGGGGGAGAAACACCATATATTTT.